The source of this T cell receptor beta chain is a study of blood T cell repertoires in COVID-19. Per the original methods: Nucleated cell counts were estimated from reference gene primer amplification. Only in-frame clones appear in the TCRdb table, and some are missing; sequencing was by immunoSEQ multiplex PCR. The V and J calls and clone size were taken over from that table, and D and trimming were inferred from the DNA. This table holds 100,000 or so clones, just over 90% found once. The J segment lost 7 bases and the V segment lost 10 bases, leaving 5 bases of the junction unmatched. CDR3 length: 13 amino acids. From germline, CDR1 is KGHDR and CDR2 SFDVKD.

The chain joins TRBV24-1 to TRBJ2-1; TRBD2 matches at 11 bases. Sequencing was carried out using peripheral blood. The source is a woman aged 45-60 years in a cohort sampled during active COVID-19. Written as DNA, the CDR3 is TGTGCCACTGCTAGCGGGGGGTGGAATGAGCAGTTCTTC. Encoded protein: CATASGGWNEQFF.